Following are 31 T cell receptor beta chains from one sample sequenced in a study of blood T cell repertoires in COVID-19. Profiling relied on immunoSEQ multiplex PCR, and the TCRdb table lists in-frame clones only, not all of them. Here the sample spans approximately 200,000 clones, around 87% being singletons. Sequencing was carried out using peripheral blood. The origin of the receptors is a man in his sixties who had recovered from COVID-19.

The V and J genes are TRBV5-4 and TRBJ2-3; D might be TRBD1 (5 bases). Germline CDR1 is SGHNT and CDR2 is YYREEE (reference sequence). V lost 0 bases to trimming and J lost 2 bases, with 10 bases between them. The CDR3 covers 15 residues. CDR3 in DNA: TGTGCCAGCAGCTTGGACAGGTATAACACAGATACGCAGTATTTT. Amino acid sequence: CASSLDRYNTDTQYF. Full variable domain (rest looked up from reference TRBV5-4 and TRBJ2-3): ETGVTQSPTHLIKTRGQQVTLRCSSQSGHNTVSWYQQALGQGPQFIFQYYREEENGRGNFPPRFSGLQFPNYSSELNVNALELDDSALYLCASSLDRYNTDTQYFGPGTRLTVL.

This clone was seen once. V and J are TRBV7-2 and TRBJ1-2; D not resolved. Germline values: CDR1 SGHTA, CDR2 FQGNSA. The V gene lost 3 bases and the J gene lost 6 bases, with 20 bases spanning the gap. CDR3 length equals 16 residues. This CDR3 reads CASSLFSRGGNDGYTF. CDR3 coding DNA: TGTGCCAGCAGCTTGTTTTCTCGGGGAGGGAACGATGGCTACACCTTC.

The chain has TRBV6-5 and TRBJ2-5; unclear D gene. Trimming shortened V by 2 bases and J by 5 bases, and 9 bases separated the two germline ends. CDR3 size: 13 residues. Germline V gives CDR1 MNHEY, CDR2 SVGAGI. In DNA form, the CDR3 reads TGTGCCAGCAGTTACGGATTGAGGGAGACCCAGTACTTC. Residues: CASSYGLRETQYF.

With respect to this clone: One end of the junction does not line up with germline, which may come from a read error. The chain is built from TRBV7-2 and TRBJ2-7; D is undetermined. The CDR3 has 14 residues. Per germline, CDR1 SGHTA and CDR2 FQGNSA. CDR3 protein: CAGSTYLSPYEQYF. The CDR3 nucleotides read TGTGCCGGCAGCACCTACTTAAGCCCCTACGAGCAGTACTTC. Variable domain in full (rest from reference TRBV7-2 and TRBJ2-7): GAGVSQSPSNKVTEKGKDVELRCDPISGHTALYWYRQSLGQGLEFLIYFQGNSAPDKSGLPSDRFSAERTGGSVSTLTIQRTQQEDSAVYLCAGSTYLSPYEQYFGPGTRLTVT.

The chain employs TRBV5-1 and TRBJ2-2; TRBD1 matches at 7 bases. This CDR3 spans 13 amino acids. V lost 4 bases and J lost 6; bases outside the gene matches: 3. The germline V gene has CDR1 SGHRS and CDR2 YFSETQ. The CDR3 DNA reads as TGCGCCAGCAGCCGACAGGGTCCCGGGGAGCTGTTTTTT. Amino acids: CASSRQGPGELFF.

V gene TRBV21-1 combines with J gene TRBJ2-3; the table's D call, TRBD1, has no DNA check behind it. TRBV21-1 is classified as a pseudogene. The CDR3 consists of 13 residues. As DNA, the CDR3 is TGTGCCAGCAGCAGAGGGACAGGGGGCTTGAAGTATTTT. Translation: CASSRGTGGLKYF.

This CDR3 is CASKRSGGSEETQYF. Here the CDR3 DNA reads TGCGCCAGCAAGAGGAGCGGGGGGTCGGAAGAGACCCAGTACTTC. The rearrangement links TRBV5-1 to TRBJ2-5; 9 positions match TRBD2. Germline V gene data show CDR1 as SGHRS and CDR2 as YFSETQ. The CDR3 runs to 15 residues. The J segment lost 3 bases and the V segment lost 6 bases, leaving 9 bases of the junction unmatched.

The V gene is TRBV18, the J gene TRBJ1-2; D remains unclear. Germline lookup yields CDR1 KGHSH and CDR2 LQKENI. Between the trimmed V and J ends, which lost 2 bases and 4 bases, there was a span of 8 bases. The CDR3 is 13 amino acids. As DNA, the CDR3 is TGTGCCAGCTCACCAAGGGAGCTCTATGGCTACACCTTC. Its translation: CASSPRELYGYTF.

The sample holds a few counts of this clone. One junction end disagrees with the germline gene, perhaps due to a read error. CDR3 loop: CASGDRMNTGELFF. The CDR3 DNA reads TGTGCCAGCGGTGACAGGATGAACACCGGGGAGCTGTTTTTT. The rearrangement links TRBV6-1 to TRBJ2-2; possibly TRBD1 for D (6 bases). Germline CDR1 and CDR2: MNHNS and SASEGT. The CDR3 sequence is 14 residues long.

This chain links TRBV30 with TRBJ1-1, with D perhaps TRBD1 (6 bases). CDR1 and CDR2 (germline): GTSNPN, SVGIG (reference sequence). Trimming pared 0 bases from V and 0 bases from J, leaving 14 bases between. CDR3 size: 16 residues. The CDR3 DNA is TGTGCCTGGAGTGTACTTGGAGGACAGTTGAACACTGAAGCTTTCTTT. Protein: CAWSVLGGQLNTEAFF. The complete variable domain, with remaining parts taken from reference TRBV30 and TRBJ1-1, reads SQTIHQWPATLVQPVGSPLSLECTVEGTSNPNLYWYRQAAGRGLQLLFYSVGIGQISSEVPQNLSASRPQDRQFILSSKKLLLSDSGFYLCAWSVLGGQLNTEAFFGQGTRLTVV.

CDR3 in DNA: TGTGCCAGCAGCCCCCCCGGGAGGGAGACCCAGTACTTC. It translates to CASSPPGRETQYF. The rearrangement links TRBV5-4 to TRBJ2-5, with 7 positions matching TRBD2. The V segment lost 4 bases and the J segment 5 bases; nucleotides outside the gene matches: 5. CDR1 is SGHNT, CDR2 YYREEE, per germline (reference sequence). The CDR3 is made up of 13 amino acids.

The chain uses TRBV11-3 and TRBJ1-1; D perhaps matches TRBD1 (6 bases). Germline CDR1 SGHNT, CDR2 YENEEA. Trimming took off 1 base at V and 6 bases at J, with 18 bases between the two ends. CDR3 length: 16 residues. The chain's CDR3 is CASSLGVRTRGPEAFF. The CDR3 DNA sequence: TGTGCCAGCAGCTTAGGCGTGCGTACCAGGGGCCCTGAAGCTTTCTTT.

This sequence joins TRBV19 and TRBJ1-1, with unresolved D. Germline V gene lookup returns CDR1 LNHDA and CDR2 SQIVND (reference sequence). The CDR3 runs 11 residues. Trimming stripped 5 bases from V and 11 bases from J, with 12 bases between. The CDR3 coding sequence is TGTGCCAGTAGTCAGGTTTACGAGGCTTTCTTT. Translated: CASSQVYEAFF.

The chain has TRBV6-5 and TRBJ1-5; D unresolved. Germline assignment: CDR1 MNHEY and CDR2 SVGAGI. With 0 bases removed from V and 6 bases from J, the gap between germline ends came to 12 bases. This CDR3 comprises 15 residues. CDR3 nucleotide sequence: TGTGCCAGCAGTTACTCGACGGGGTCGGGTCAGCCCCAGCATTTT. Its translation is CASSYSTGSGQPQHF.

This clone was counted a single time. The chain recombines TRBV28 with TRBJ2-7, with D perhaps TRBD1 (5 bases). This CDR3 is 15 amino acids long. The V end was cut by 5 bases, the J end by 5 bases, with 19 bases between. In germline, CDR1 is MDHEN, CDR2 SYDVKM. Here the CDR3 DNA reads TGTGCCAGCAGTCCACCCCGGCAGGGTGGCCACGAGCAGTACTTC. It yields the protein CASSPPRQGGHEQYF.

This clone has more than one count but fewer than ten. The CDR3, as DNA: TGTGCTAGTGGTCGGGTTTGGATACAGGACGTCGGCCCGACGAACTATGGCTACACCTTC. Amino acid sequence: CASGRVWIQDVGPTNYGYTF. V gene TRBV12-5 combines with J gene TRBJ1-2, with a possible D match to TRBD1 (5 bases). The length of the CDR3 is 20 residues. Trimming removed 5 bases at V and 2 bases at J, with 30 bases between. Germline V CDR1 and CDR2: LGHNT, FRNRAP.

V is TRBV7-3 and J is TRBJ1-1; D is possibly TRBD1 (5 bases). The CDR3 loop spans 18 amino acids. Deletions cut 6 bases from V and 6 bases from J, with 29 bases between. Germline V lookup: CDR1 SGHTA, CDR2 FQGTGA. The CDR3 here is CASSLDGHHPSRPPEAFF. CDR3 in DNA: TGTGCCAGCAGTCTAGATGGACACCACCCCTCGCGGCCCCCTGAAGCTTTCTTT.

Regarding this clone: Germline and junction disagree at one end, which may indicate a read error. The CDR3 reads CAISPGLHSEF. DNA for the CDR3: TGCGCCATCTCACCGGGACTCCACTCTGAGTTC. V is TRBV5-1 and J is TRBJ1-2; tentatively, D is TRBD1 (5 bases). The CDR3 consists of 11 residues. Germline V lookup: CDR1 SGHRS, CDR2 YFSETQ.

The chain couples TRBV7-3 to TRBJ1-3; no reliable D call. The CDR3 is 14 amino acids. Germline CDR1 is SGHTA and CDR2 is FQGTGA. V was trimmed by 2 bases and J by 0 bases, leaving 5 bases between them. CDR3 bases: TGTGCCAGCAGCTTAGACAACTCTGGAAACACCATATATTTT. It is translated as CASSLDNSGNTIYF.

This chain uses TRBV28 with TRBJ1-6, with 11 bases matching TRBD1. This CDR3 has 15 amino acids. CDR1 MDHEN and CDR2 SYDVKM come from the germline V gene. The trim removed 5 bases at V and 10 bases at J, leaving 7 bases unmatched. CDR3 residues: CASSPGQGARSPLHF. In nucleotides, the CDR3 is TGTGCCAGCAGTCCCGGACAGGGGGCGAGGTCACCCCTCCACTTT.

This rearrangement joins TRBV19 to TRBJ2-5; 14 bases agree with TRBD2. This CDR3 contains 16 residues. In germline, CDR1 is LNHDA, CDR2 SQIVND (reference sequence). With 4 bases clipped from V and 1 base from J, the junction kept 2 bases outside the gene matches. The CDR3 DNA sequence: TGTGCCAGTAGTAGCGGGACTAGCGGGGGCCAAGAGACCCAGTACTTC. Amino acid sequence: CASSSGTSGGQETQYF.

The CDR3 DNA reads as TGCGCCAGCAGCTTGGCCAGCGGGGGGGCCGCAGAGACCCAGTACTTC. Protein: CASSLASGGAAETQYF. This chain uses TRBV5-1 with TRBJ2-5, with TRBD2 matching over 10 bases. Unmatched junction bases numbered 6, after V lost 0 bases and J lost 4 bases. Germline assignment: CDR1 SGHRS and CDR2 YFSETQ. The CDR3 extends over 16 amino acids.

The chain employs TRBV15 and TRBJ1-3; D is perhaps TRBD1 (5 bases). Germline loops: CDR1 LNHNV, CDR2 YYDKDF (reference sequence). V was pared by 5 bases and J by 0 bases, with 23 bases between. This CDR3 contains 19 residues. CDR3: CATSLRGGTGWGSGNTIYF. CDR3 nucleotides: TGTGCCACCAGCCTACGGGGAGGGACCGGATGGGGCTCTGGAAACACCATATATTTT.

This chain's CDR3 is CASSRHPSGAGDTEAFF. The CDR3 region has the DNA TGTGCCAGCAGCCGACATCCATCGGGGGCGGGGGACACTGAAGCTTTCTTT. The V gene is TRBV9, the J gene TRBJ1-1; D possibly corresponds to TRBD1 (6 bases). V was pared by 4 bases and J by 3 bases, with 22 bases between. The CDR3 runs 17 residues. Per germline, CDR1 SGDLS and CDR2 YYNGEE. Variable domain in full (rest from reference TRBV9 and TRBJ1-1): DSGVTQTPKHLITATGQRVTLRCSPRSGDLSVYWYQQSLDQGLQFLIQYYNGEERAKGNILERFSAQQFPDLHSELNLSSLELGDSALYFCASSRHPSGAGDTEAFFGQGTRLTVV.

The V gene is TRBV27, the J gene TRBJ1-3; TRBD1 matches 7 bases. CDR3 length: 14 amino acids. From germline, CDR1 is MNHEY and CDR2 SMNVEV (reference sequence). V lost 10 bases, J lost 0 bases, and 6 bases stayed unmatched. CDR3 sequence: CATRDRVSGNTIYF. CDR3 DNA: TGTGCCACCCGGGACAGAGTCTCTGGAAACACCATATATTTT.

The gene calls are TRBV11-2 and TRBJ2-1; D uncertain. The CDR3 spans 13 residues. Germline loops: CDR1 SGHAT, CDR2 FQNNGV. The ends were cut back, 5 bases at V and 8 bases at J, with 13 bases in the middle. The CDR3 nucleotides read TGTGCCAGCAGCACAAGTCAAACCGATGAGCAGTTCTTC. Translated, it gives CASSTSQTDEQFF.

V is TRBV5-1 and J is TRBJ2-1; TRBD1 agrees at 7 bases. CDR3 length: 15 residues. CDR1 SGHRS and CDR2 YFSETQ come from the germline V gene. V lost 4 bases, J lost 0 bases, and 4 bases stayed unmatched. The CDR3 sequence is CASSPQGTSYNEQFF. The CDR3 nucleotides read TGCGCCAGCAGCCCACAGGGGACCTCCTACAATGAGCAGTTCTTC.

The chain combines TRBV5-1 with TRBJ1-4; 7 bases align to TRBD1. The germline CDR1 and CDR2 sequences are SGHRS and YFSETQ. J gave up 1 base and V 0 bases, and 15 bases lay outside the gene matches. This CDR3 has 20 residues. For the CDR3, the DNA is TGCGCCAGCAGCTTGGTAGAGTCAGGGACAGTATTCGGAACTAATGAAAAACTGTTTTTT. Amino acid sequence: CASSLVESGTVFGTNEKLFF.

The chain has TRBV28 and TRBJ2-7, with D perhaps TRBD2 (5 bases). There are 12 residues in the CDR3. Trimming removed 6 bases from V and 4 bases from J, with 10 bases in between. Germline V lookup: CDR1 MDHEN, CDR2 SYDVKM. Here the CDR3 reads CASRSGAYEQYF. The DNA of the CDR3 is TGTGCCAGCAGGAGCGGAGCTTACGAGCAGTACTTC.

The chain has TRBV5-1 and TRBJ1-1; possibly TRBD1 for D (6 bases). Trimming left V 1 base short and J 4 bases short, with 17 bases between. CDR1 and CDR2 from the germline V gene are SGHRS and YFSETQ. The CDR3 spans 16 residues. The CDR3 DNA sequence: TGCGCCAGCAGCTTGCCCGGGGGGGGCGGGATCACTGAAGCTTTCTTT. It specifies CASSLPGGGGITEAFF. Full variable domain (rest looked up from reference TRBV5-1 and TRBJ1-1): KAGVTQTPRYLIKTRGQQVTLSCSPISGHRSVSWYQQTPGQGLQFLFEYFSETQRNKGNFPGRFSGRQFSNSRSEMNVSTLELGDSALYLCASSLPGGGGITEAFFGQGTRLTVV.

The J gene is TRBJ1-5, the V gene TRBV30, with 11 nucleotides matching TRBD1. Germline CDR1 GTSNPN, CDR2 SVGIG (reference sequence). This CDR3 is built from 17 residues. J gave up 0 bases and V 0 bases, and 4 bases lay outside the gene matches. CDR3 residues: CAWSVGDRGNSNQPQHF. CDR3 nucleotides: TGTGCCTGGAGTGTAGGGGACAGGGGGAATAGCAATCAGCCCCAGCATTTT.